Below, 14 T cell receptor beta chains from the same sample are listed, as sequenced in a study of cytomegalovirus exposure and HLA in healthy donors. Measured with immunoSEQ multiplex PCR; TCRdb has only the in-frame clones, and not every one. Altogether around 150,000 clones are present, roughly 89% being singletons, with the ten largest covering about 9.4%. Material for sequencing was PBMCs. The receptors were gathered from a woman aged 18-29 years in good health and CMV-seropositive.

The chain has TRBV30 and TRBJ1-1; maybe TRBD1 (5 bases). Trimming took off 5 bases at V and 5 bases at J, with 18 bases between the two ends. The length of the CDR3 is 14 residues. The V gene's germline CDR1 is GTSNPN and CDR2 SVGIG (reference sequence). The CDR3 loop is CAWDREGRATEAFF. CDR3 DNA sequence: TGTGCCTGGGACCGGGAGGGGAGGGCAACTGAAGCTTTCTTT.

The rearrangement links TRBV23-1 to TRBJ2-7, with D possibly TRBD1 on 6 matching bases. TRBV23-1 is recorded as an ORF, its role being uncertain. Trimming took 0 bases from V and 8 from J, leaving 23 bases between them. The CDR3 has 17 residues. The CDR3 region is CASSQSGLRDKVIQQYF. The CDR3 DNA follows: TGCGCCAGCAGTCAATCTGGGCTCCGGGACAAAGTGATCCAGCAGTACTTC.

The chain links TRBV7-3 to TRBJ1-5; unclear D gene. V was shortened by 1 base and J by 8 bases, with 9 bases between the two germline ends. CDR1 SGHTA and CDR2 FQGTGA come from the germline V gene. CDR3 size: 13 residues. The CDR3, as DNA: TGTGCCAGCAGCTTAAGTCCGAGGGAGCCCCAGCATTTT. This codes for CASSLSPREPQHF. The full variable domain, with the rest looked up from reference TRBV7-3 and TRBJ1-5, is GAGVSQTPSNKVTEKGKYVELRCDPISGHTALYWYRQSLGQGPEFLIYFQGTGAADDSGLPNDRFFAVRPEGSVSTLKIQRTERGDSAVYLCASSLSPREPQHFGDGTRLSIL.

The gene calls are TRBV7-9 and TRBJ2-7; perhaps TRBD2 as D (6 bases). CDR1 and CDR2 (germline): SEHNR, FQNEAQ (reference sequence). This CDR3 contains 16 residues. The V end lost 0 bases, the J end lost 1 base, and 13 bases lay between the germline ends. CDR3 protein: CASSLAYTSLSYEQYF. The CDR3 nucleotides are TGTGCCAGCAGCTTAGCGTACACTAGCTTATCCTACGAGCAGTACTTC.

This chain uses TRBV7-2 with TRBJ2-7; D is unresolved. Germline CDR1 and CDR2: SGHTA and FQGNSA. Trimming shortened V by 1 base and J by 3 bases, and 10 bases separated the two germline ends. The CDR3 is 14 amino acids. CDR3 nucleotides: TGTGCCAGCAGCTTAGAGTTGGCATTCTACGAGCAGTACTTC. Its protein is CASSLELAFYEQYF.

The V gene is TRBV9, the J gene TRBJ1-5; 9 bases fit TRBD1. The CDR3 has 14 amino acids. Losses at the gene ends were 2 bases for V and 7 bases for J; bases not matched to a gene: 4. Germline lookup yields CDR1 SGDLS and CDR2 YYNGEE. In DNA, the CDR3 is TGTGCCAGCAGCGTGGGACAGGGCGGACAGCCCCAGCATTTT. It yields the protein CASSVGQGGQPQHF.

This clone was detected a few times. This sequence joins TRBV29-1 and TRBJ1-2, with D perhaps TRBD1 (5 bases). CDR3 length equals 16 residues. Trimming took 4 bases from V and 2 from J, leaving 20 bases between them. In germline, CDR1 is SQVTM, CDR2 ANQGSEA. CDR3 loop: CSVGQGAEGLNYGYTF. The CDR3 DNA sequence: TGCAGCGTTGGGCAGGGCGCGGAGGGGCTAAACTATGGCTACACCTTC.

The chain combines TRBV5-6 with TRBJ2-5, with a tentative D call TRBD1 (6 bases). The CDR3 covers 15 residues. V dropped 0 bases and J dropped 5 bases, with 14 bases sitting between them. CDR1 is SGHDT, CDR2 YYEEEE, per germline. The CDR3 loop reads CASSLVPGAGETQYF. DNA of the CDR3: TGTGCCAGCAGCTTGGTACCAGGGGCAGGGGAGACCCAGTACTTC.

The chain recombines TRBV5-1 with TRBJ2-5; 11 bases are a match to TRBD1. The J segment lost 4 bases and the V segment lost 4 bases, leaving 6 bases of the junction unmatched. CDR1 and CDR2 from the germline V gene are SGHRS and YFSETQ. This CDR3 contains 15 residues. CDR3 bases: TGCGCCAGCAGCCGGGGGACAGGGGGAGGAGAGACCCAGTACTTC. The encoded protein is CASSRGTGGGETQYF. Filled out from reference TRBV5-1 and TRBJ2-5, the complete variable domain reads KAGVTQTPRYLIKTRGQQVTLSCSPISGHRSVSWYQQTPGQGLQFLFEYFSETQRNKGNFPGRFSGRQFSNSRSEMNVSTLELGDSALYLCASSRGTGGGETQYFGPGTRLLVL.

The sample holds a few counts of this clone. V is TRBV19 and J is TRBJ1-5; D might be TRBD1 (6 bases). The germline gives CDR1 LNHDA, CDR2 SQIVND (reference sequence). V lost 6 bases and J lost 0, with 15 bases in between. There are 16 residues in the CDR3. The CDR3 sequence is CASSNYRDYSNQPQHF. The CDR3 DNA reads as TGTGCCAGTAGCAACTACAGGGATTATAGCAATCAGCCCCAGCATTTT.

In DNA, the CDR3 is TGTGCCAGCAGCGTAGGCCCCGGGAGGGGCACAGATACGCAGTATTTT. This encodes CASSVGPGRGTDTQYF. The chain recombines TRBV9 with TRBJ2-3; TRBD2 agrees at 8 bases. Germline V gives CDR1 SGDLS, CDR2 YYNGEE. The CDR3 contains 16 residues. V lost 0 bases, J lost 1 base, and 4 bases stayed unmatched.

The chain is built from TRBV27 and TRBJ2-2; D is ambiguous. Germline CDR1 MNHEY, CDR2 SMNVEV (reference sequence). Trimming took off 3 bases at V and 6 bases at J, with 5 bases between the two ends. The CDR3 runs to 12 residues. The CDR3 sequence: CASSFLPGELFF. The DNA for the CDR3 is TGTGCCAGCAGTTTTCTCCCCGGGGAGCTGTTTTTT.

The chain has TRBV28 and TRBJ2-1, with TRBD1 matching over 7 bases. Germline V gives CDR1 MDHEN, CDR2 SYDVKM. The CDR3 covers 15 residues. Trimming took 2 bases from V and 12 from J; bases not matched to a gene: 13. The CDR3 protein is CASSLTGTAAIGQFF. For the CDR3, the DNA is TGTGCCAGCAGTTTAACCGGGACAGCTGCCATTGGGCAGTTCTTC.

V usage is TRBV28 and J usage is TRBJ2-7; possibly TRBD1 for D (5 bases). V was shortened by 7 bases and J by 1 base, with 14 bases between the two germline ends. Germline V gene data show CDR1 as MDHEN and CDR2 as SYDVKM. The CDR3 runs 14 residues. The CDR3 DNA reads TGTGCCAGCACCATCAGGGTAAATTCCTACGAGCAGTACTTC. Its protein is CASTIRVNSYEQYF. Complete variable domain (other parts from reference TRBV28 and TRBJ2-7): DVKVTQSSRYLVKRTGEKVFLECVQDMDHENMFWYRQDPGLGLRLIYFSYDVKMKEKGDIPEGYSVSREKKERFSLILESASTNQTSMYLCASTIRVNSYEQYFGPGTRLTVT.